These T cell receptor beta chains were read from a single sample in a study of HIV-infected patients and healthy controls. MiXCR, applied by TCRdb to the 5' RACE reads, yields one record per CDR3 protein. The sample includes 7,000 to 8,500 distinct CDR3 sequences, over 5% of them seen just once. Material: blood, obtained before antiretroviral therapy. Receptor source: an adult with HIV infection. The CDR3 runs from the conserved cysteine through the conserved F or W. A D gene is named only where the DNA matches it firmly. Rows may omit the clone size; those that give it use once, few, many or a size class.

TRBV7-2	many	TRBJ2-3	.	CASSVTGTDTQYF	TGTGCCAGCAGCGTAACAGGGACAGATACGCAGTATTTT
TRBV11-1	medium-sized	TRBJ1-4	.	CASSFDEDEKLFF	TGTGCCAGCAGCTTCGACGAGGATGAAAAACTGTTTTTT
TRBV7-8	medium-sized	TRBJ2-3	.	CASSLGTPTDTQYF	TGTGCCAGCAGCCTAGGGACTCCGACAGATACGCAGTATTTT
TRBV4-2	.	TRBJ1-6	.	CASSQDQGLNSPLHF	TGTGCCAGCAGCCAAGATCAAGGCTTGAATTCACCCCTCCACTTT
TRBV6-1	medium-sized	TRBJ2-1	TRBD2	CASSEGSGAYNEQFF	TGTGCCAGCAGTGAGGGGAGCGGGGCCTACAATGAGCAGTTCTTC
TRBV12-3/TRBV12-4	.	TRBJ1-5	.	CASSPSKAGPQPQHF	TGTGCCAGCAGCCCCTCTAAGGCAGGGCCTCAGCCCCAGCATTTT
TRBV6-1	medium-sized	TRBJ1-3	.	CASRTGSASGNTIYF	TGTGCCAGCAGGACAGGTTCGGCCTCTGGAAACACCATATATTTT
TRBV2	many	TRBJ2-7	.	CASSVGPASEQYF	TGTGCCAGCAGTGTTGGCCCAGCCTCCGAGCAGTACTTC
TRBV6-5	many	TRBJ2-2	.	CAMKDPNTGELFF	TGTGCCATGAAGGATCCGAACACCGGGGAGCTGTTTTTT
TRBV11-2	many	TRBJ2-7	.	CATGWGFYEQYF	TGTGCCACCGGGTGGGGGTTCTACGAGCAGTACTTC
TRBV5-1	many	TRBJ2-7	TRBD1	CARGGSGGQGNFYEQYF	TGCGCCAGAGGGGGGAGCGGGGGACAGGGGAATTTCTACGAGCAGTACTTC
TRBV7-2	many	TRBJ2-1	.	CASSLAGGYEQFF	TGTGCCAGCAGCTTAGCGGGGGGCTATGAGCAGTTCTTC
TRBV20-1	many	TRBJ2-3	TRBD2	CSARGLAGGPNVRTDTQYF	TGCAGTGCTAGAGGACTAGCGGGGGGGCCCAACGTTAGGACAGATACGCAGTATTTT
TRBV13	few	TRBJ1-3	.	CASSLFLVKDSLTLSGNTIYF	TGTGCCAGCAGCTTATTTTTAGTGAAGGACAGCCTGACGCTCTCTGGAAACACCATATATTTT
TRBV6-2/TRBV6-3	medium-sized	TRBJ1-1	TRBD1	CASSYSTGVTEAFF	TGTGCCAGCAGTTACTCGACAGGGGTTACTGAAGCTTTCTTT
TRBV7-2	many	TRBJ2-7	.	CASSLSGYEQYF	TGTGCCAGCAGCTTAAGTGGGTACGAGCAGTACTTC
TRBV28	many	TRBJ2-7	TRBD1	CASATGSYEQYF	TGTGCCAGTGCGACAGGGTCCTACGAGCAGTACTTC
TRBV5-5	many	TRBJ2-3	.	CASSPGQTSTDTQYF	TGTGCCAGCAGCCCCGGACAGACCAGCACAGATACGCAGTATTTT
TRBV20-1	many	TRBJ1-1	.	CSAVGAGLNTEAFF	TGCAGTGCCGTCGGGGCAGGTTTGAACACTGAAGCTTTCTTT
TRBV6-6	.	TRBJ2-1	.	CASSQRGGAGVGYNEQFF	TGTGCCAGCAGCCAGCGAGGGGGGGCCGGTGTGGGCTACAATGAGCAGTTCTTC
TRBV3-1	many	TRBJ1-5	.	CASSASSGINQPQHF	TGTGCCAGCAGCGCGAGTTCAGGGATTAATCAGCCCCAGCATTTT
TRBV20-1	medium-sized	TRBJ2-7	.	CSASPGTSYEQYF	TGCAGTGCTTCTCCCGGGACCTCCTACGAGCAGTACTTC
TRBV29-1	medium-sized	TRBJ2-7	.	CSVGPGGYEQYF	TGCAGCGTTGGACCTGGAGGATACGAGCAGTACTTC
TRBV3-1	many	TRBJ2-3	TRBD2	CASSPGLAGGDRQYF	TGTGCCAGCAGCCCGGGACTAGCGGGGGGGGATAGGCAGTATTTT
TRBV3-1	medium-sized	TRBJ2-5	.	CASSQAQGYETQYF	TGTGCCAGCAGCCAAGCACAGGGCTACGAGACCCAGTACTTC
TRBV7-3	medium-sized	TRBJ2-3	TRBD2	CASSLFSGGTDTQYF	TGTGCCAGCAGCTTATTTAGCGGGGGCACAGATACGCAGTATTTT
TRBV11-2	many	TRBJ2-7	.	CASSNSYEQYF	TGTGCCAGCAGCAACTCCTACGAGCAGTACTTC
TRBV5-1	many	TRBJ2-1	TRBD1	CASSLDIGDRAHEQFF	TGCGCCAGCAGCCTGGACATTGGAGACAGGGCCCATGAGCAGTTCTTC
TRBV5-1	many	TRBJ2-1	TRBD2	CASSSEGTSGGAPGNEQFF	TGCGCCAGCAGCTCGGAGGGGACTAGCGGGGGGGCCCCTGGGAATGAGCAGTTCTTC
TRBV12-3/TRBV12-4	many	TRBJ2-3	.	CASSLTSSTDTQYF	TGTGCCAGCAGTTTAACTAGTTCCACAGATACGCAGTATTTT
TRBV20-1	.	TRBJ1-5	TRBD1	CSARGQGAGGQPQHF	TGCAGTGCTAGAGGGCAGGGGGCAGGCGGTCAGCCCCAGCATTTT
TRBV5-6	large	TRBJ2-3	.	CASSLGGLETSTDTQYF	TGTGCCAGCAGCTTGGGCGGATTGGAAACTAGCACAGATACGCAGTATTTT
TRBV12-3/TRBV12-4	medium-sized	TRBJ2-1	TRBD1	CASSSSGGAEQFF	TGTGCCAGCAGCTCTTCAGGGGGCGCTGAGCAGTTCTTC
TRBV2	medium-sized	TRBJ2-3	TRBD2	CASTDVAGGRTQYF	TGTGCCAGCACCGATGTAGCGGGGGGGCGGACGCAGTATTTT
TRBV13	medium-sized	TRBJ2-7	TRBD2	CASSLSSGGPYEQYF	TGTGCCAGCAGCTTATCTAGCGGGGGCCCCTACGAGCAGTACTTC
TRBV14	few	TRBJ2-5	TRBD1	CASSKYRGRSETQYF	TGTGCCAGCAGTAAATACAGGGGGCGAAGCGAGACCCAGTACTTC
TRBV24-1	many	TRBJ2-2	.	CATSDWNSQTGELFF	TGTGCCACCAGTGATTGGAACAGCCAAACCGGGGAGCTGTTTTTT
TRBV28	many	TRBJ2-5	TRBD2	CASRTTSGGLQETQYF	TGTGCCAGCAGGACTACTAGCGGGGGACTCCAAGAGACCCAGTACTTC
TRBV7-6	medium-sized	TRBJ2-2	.	CASTSHRTGELFF	TGTGCCAGCACCTCCCATCGAACCGGGGAGCTGTTTTTT
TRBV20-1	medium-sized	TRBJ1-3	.	CSARDASAVSGNTIYF	TGCAGTGCTAGAGATGCATCAGCCGTCTCTGGAAACACCATATATTTT
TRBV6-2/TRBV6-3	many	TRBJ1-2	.	CASSFTGSLNYGYTF	TGTGCCAGCAGTTTCACAGGGAGCCTAAACTATGGCTACACCTTC
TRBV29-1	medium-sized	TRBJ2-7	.	CSVEVGGSGEQYF	TGCAGCGTTGAAGTTGGGGGCAGTGGAGAGCAGTACTTC
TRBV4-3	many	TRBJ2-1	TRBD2	CASSQDLWVAGVSYNEQFF	TGCGCCAGCAGCCAAGACCTGTGGGTAGCGGGAGTCTCCTACAATGAGCAGTTCTTC
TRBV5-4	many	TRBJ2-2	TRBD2	CASTPWGGGALPGELFF	TGTGCCAGCACCCCTTGGGGCGGGGGGGCCTTGCCCGGGGAGCTGTTTTTT
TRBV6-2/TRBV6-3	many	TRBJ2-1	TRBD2	CASTLPGLINEQFF	TGTGCCAGCACCTTACCGGGACTAATAAATGAGCAGTTCTTC
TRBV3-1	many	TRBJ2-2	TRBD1	CASKTGGGGELFF	TGTGCCAGCAAAACAGGGGGCGGCGGGGAGCTGTTTTTT
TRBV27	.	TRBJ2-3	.	CASSQEGWYSTDTQYF	TGTGCCAGCAGTCAGGAGGGTTGGTATAGCACAGATACGCAGTATTTT
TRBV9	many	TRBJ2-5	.	CASSVAQGGRETQYF	TGTGCCAGCAGCGTAGCCCAGGGTGGAAGGGAGACCCAGTACTTC
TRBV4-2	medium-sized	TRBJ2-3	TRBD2	CASSYERGSDTQYF	TGTGCCAGCAGTTATGAGCGGGGGTCGGATACGCAGTATTTT
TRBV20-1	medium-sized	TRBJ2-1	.	CSASTGRAHSDEQFF	TGCAGTGCTAGCACCGGCCGTGCACACAGCGATGAGCAGTTCTTC